This entry features one T cell receptor (beta chain) sequence. Per sample, no less than 5 micrograms of total RNA were extracted. It was with a sample-barcoded 5' primer and a J-beta primer mix that a second PCR of roughly 7 to 12 cycles was run. TCRdb used MiXCR to reprocess the 5' RACE reads, holding one entry per CDR3 protein. There are roughly 1,800,000 distinct CDR3 sequences in the sample; 49% occur only once, and 2.1% lies in the top ten. The sample originates from a study of blood T cells in healthy people across ages. As for the study in general: With template switching, about one barcoded beta molecule was captured per two T cells.

CDR3 length: 16 residues. Trimming took 1 base from V and 5 from J; bases not matched to a gene: 10. Germline assignment: CDR1 LGHNA and CDR2 YSLEER. The sequence came from a woman between 40 and 55 years old in good health. The chain uses TRBV4-3 and TRBJ2-5; 7 nucleotides align to TRBD2. The sequenced sample was blood. The CDR3 DNA is TGCGCCAGCAGCCAAGGAGCGGGGATTTCGGACGAGACCCAGTACTTC. Translated: CASSQGAGISDETQYF.